This record covers a single T cell receptor beta chain. What it recognizes is unknown. This sample was taken from a study of OX40 agonist ivuxolimab in advanced cancers. At the level of the study: Participants could have had prior anti-PD-1, anti-PD-L1 or anti-CTLA-4 therapy, and approximately 40% had some. Study-level points and caveats: The study found among the lowest clonal expansion in partial responders at 0.1-3.0 mg/kg.

Repertoires were generated with immunoSEQ multiplex PCR, while TCRdb's copy carries only in-frame clones and drops some. The sample shows approximately 90,000 clones, under 85% of them seen only once. Exclusion applied to patients with autoimmune disease history or systemic immunosuppression. CDR1 and CDR2 (germline): SQVTM, ANQGSEA. This CDR3 is built from 15 residues. V was trimmed by 4 bases and J by 6 bases, leaving 21 bases between them. The TCR was taken from an adult with an advanced solid tumor such as melanoma, head and neck, liver or kidney cancer. This chain joins TRBV29-1 and TRBJ1-1; possible D gene TRBD1, 5 bases. The starting material was CD4+ or CD8+ T cells sorted from blood, obtained in a trial of the OX40 agonist ivuxolimab. This CDR3 reads CSVAWGKRGTSEAFF. The DNA for the CDR3 is TGCAGCGTTGCGTGGGGAAAGAGGGGAACTTCTGAAGCTTTCTTT.